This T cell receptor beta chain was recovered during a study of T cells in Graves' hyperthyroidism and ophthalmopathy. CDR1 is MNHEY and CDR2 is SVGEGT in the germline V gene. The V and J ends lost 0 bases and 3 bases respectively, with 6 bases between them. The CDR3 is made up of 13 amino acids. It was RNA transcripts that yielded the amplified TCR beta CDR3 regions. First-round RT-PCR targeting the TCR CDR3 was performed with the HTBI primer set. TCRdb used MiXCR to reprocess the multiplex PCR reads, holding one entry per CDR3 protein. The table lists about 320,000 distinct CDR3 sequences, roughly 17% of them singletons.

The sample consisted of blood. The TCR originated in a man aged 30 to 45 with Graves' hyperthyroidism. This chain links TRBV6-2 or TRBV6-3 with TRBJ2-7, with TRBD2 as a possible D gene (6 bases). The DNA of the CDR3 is TGTGCCAGCAGTTACTCGGGACTCTACGAGCAGTACTTC. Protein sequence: CASSYSGLYEQYF.